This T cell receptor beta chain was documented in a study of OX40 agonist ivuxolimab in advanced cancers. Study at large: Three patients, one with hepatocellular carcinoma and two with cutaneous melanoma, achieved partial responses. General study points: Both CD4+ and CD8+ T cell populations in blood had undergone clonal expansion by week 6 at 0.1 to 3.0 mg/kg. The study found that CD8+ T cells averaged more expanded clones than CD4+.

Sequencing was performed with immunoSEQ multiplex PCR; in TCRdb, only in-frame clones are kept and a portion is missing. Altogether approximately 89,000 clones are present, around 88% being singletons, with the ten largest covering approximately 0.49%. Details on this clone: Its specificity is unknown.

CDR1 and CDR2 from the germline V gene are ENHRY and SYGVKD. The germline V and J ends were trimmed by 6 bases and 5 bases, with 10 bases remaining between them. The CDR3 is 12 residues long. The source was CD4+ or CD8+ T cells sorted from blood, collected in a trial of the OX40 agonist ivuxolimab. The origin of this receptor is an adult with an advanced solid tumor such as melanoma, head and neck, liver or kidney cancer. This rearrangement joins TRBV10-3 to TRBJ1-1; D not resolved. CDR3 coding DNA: TGTGCCATCAGCACCAAAAGGACTGAAGCTTTCTTT. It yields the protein CAISTKRTEAFF.